This T cell receptor (beta chain) was sequenced for a study of blood T cell repertoires in COVID-19. Study as a whole: Samples came from the United States, Italy and Spain, spanning acute and convalescent COVID-19. T cells, B-cell-depleted T cells, or PBMCs provided the cDNA or gDNA that served as material.

Original data processing: Counts of nucleated cells, estimated from reference gene primer amplification, were obtained. TCRdb's table, derived via immunoSEQ multiplex PCR, lists solely in-frame clones and lacks some. V and J calls and clone size come straight from that table; D and trimming were deduced from the DNA. This sample has about 51,000 clones, with 75% to 90% found just once. The CDR3 length is 13 residues. Trimming cost V 1 base and J 9 bases, with 10 bases left between them. Germline-derived CDR1 and CDR2 are MGHRA and YSYEKL. The material sequenced was peripheral blood. The V gene is TRBV4-1, the J gene TRBJ2-1; D is uncertain. The sequence was obtained from a man in his sixties with acute or convalescent COVID-19. CDR3 sequence (DNA): TGCGCCAGCAGCCAAGCGGTCCTCACTGAGCAGTTCTTC. Translating gives CASSQAVLTEQFF.